This is a list of T cell receptor beta chains from one sample in a study of blood T cell repertoires in COVID-19. Sequencing used immunoSEQ multiplex PCR; TCRdb keeps in-frame clones, though not all of them. The sample carries 150,000 to 200,000 clones, 65% to 90% recorded once. Specimen: PBMCs or T cells enriched from blood (not recorded which). All receptors come from a man aged 50-59 years who had recovered from COVID-19. Both conserved end residues are part of each CDR3. A D gene is named only where the DNA matches it firmly. Expanded clones are given a class, and other clones once, few, many or no size at all.

cdr3_length,j_call,d_call,clone_size,v_call,cdr3_nt,cdr3_aa
14,TRBJ2-3,-,-,TRBV11-3,TGTGCCAGCAGTGCGGCCCCTAGCACAGATACGCAGTATTTT,CASSAAPSTDTQYF
12,TRBJ2-7,-,-,TRBV28,TGTGCCAGCACGGGACATCTCTACGAGCAGTACTTC,CASTGHLYEQYF
14,TRBJ2-5,TRBD1,-,TRBV5-1,TGCGCCAGCACGGGGGACAGGGTACGAGAGACCCAGTACTTC,CASTGDRVRETQYF
13,TRBJ1-1,-,-,TRBV7-3,TGTGCCAGCAGCCCGGGGGGAGGAACTGAAGCTTTCTTT,CASSPGGGTEAFF
13,TRBJ1-2,TRBD1,few,TRBV25-1,TGTGCCAGCCGGACAGGGTCTAACTATGGCTACACCTTC,CASRTGSNYGYTF
16,TRBJ2-1,TRBD2,-,TRBV9,TGTGCCAGCTCGGGGTACGGGGGGGTCTCCTACAATGAGCAGTTCTTC,CASSGYGGVSYNEQFF
14,TRBJ1-2,TRBD1,-,TRBV3-1/TRBV3-2,TGTGCCAGCAGCCAAGAGAACAGGGGGCATGGCTACACCTTC,CASSQENRGHGYTF
12,TRBJ2-1,-,-,TRBV12-3/TRBV12-4,TGTGCCAGCAGTTTAACAGGGAATGAGCAGTTCTTC,CASSLTGNEQFF
13,TRBJ2-1,TRBD2,-,TRBV28,TGTGCCAGCAGGAGCGGGGGGTCATGGGAGCAGTTCTTC,CASRSGGSWEQFF
16,TRBJ1-1,TRBD1,-,TRBV19,TGTGCCAGTAGTCCACGGACAGGGGGGATTGGCACTGAAGCTTTCTTT,CASSPRTGGIGTEAFF
15,TRBJ2-6,-,-,TRBV5-4,TGTGCCAGCAGCTCCACAGGGTCGGGGGCCAACGTCCTGACTTTC,CASSSTGSGANVLTF
12,TRBJ2-5,-,-,TRBV7-9,TGTGCCAGCGAGGGCAACCAAGAGACCCAGTACTTC,CASEGNQETQYF
16,TRBJ2-1,-,many,TRBV24-1,TGTGCCACCAGTGACCCAAGTGGCGGGGGCGGGAATGAGCAGTTCTTC,CATSDPSGGGGNEQFF
15,TRBJ2-3,TRBD1,-,TRBV5-1,TGCGCCAGCAGCCCAGGACAGGAATACACAGATACGCAGTATTTT,CASSPGQEYTDTQYF
15,TRBJ1-5,-,-,TRBV11-1,TGTGCCAGCAGCTTAGCTTCAGGGGGCAATCAGCCCCAGCATTTT,CASSLASGGNQPQHF
14,TRBJ2-5,TRBD2,once,TRBV14,TGTGCCAGCAGCCAAGGCGGGGGGGCAGAGACCCAGTACTTC,CASSQGGGAETQYF
12,TRBJ1-2,TRBD1,-,TRBV7-2,TGTGCCAGCAGGCGGGACAGTTATGGCTACACCTTC,CASRRDSYGYTF
15,TRBJ2-3,TRBD2,-,TRBV30,TGTGCCTGGAGACTTAGCGGGGTGAGCACAGATACGCAGTATTTT,CAWRLSGVSTDTQYF
13,TRBJ1-2,-,-,TRBV27,TGTGCCAGCAGTTTCCGCAGGGAAGACGGCTACACCTTC,CASSFRREDGYTF
15,TRBJ2-1,TRBD2,-,TRBV3-1/TRBV3-2,TGTGCCAGCGGCAGTAGCGGGCTAACCTACAATGAGCAGTTCTTC,CASGSSGLTYNEQFF
14,TRBJ1-5,TRBD1,-,TRBV2,TGTGCCAGCACCCCGGGACAGAAAAATCAGCCCCAGCATTTT,CASTPGQKNQPQHF
14,TRBJ1-2,-,-,TRBV7-2,TGTGCCAGCAGCTACCTAACAGGCCTCGATGGCTACACCTTC,CASSYLTGLDGYTF
13,TRBJ2-7,TRBD1,-,TRBV5-1,TGCGCCAGCAGACCCGGACAGGGCTACGAGCAGTACTTC,CASRPGQGYEQYF
15,TRBJ2-2,-,-,TRBV6-5,TGTGCCAGCAATCCGGCAGGCCAGAACACCGGGGAGCTGTTTTTT,CASNPAGQNTGELFF
16,TRBJ1-6,-,-,TRBV6-4,TGTGCCAGCAGTGACTCCCGGGTTCTCTATAATTCACCCCTCCACTTT,CASSDSRVLYNSPLHF
16,TRBJ2-1,-,-,TRBV7-9,TGTGCCAGCAGCTCGCGACTAGTATCCTCCTACAATGAGCAGTTCTTC,CASSSRLVSSYNEQFF
15,TRBJ1-3,TRBD1,-,TRBV27,TGTGCCAGCAGTTCACAGGGGAGACCTGGAAACACCATATATTTT,CASSSQGRPGNTIYF
13,TRBJ1-5,-,-,TRBV18,TGTGCCAGCTCACCACCGTCGAATCAGCCCCAGCATTTT,CASSPPSNQPQHF
14,TRBJ1-4,-,-,TRBV13,TGTGCCAGCGCCTCGAGGGGGATCGAGGAAAAACTGTTTTTT,CASASRGIEEKLFF
13,TRBJ1-6,TRBD1,-,TRBV6-5,TGTGCCAGCAGAAGACAGGGGAATTCACCCCTCCACTTT,CASRRQGNSPLHF
15,TRBJ2-7,-,-,TRBV18,TGTGCCAGCTCACCCTCAGACAGGCGGTCCTACGAGCAGTACTTC,CASSPSDRRSYEQYF
14,TRBJ1-6,-,-,TRBV18,TGTGCCAGCTCACCAGACAGGTACAATTCACCCCTCCACTTT,CASSPDRYNSPLHF
16,TRBJ1-5,TRBD1,-,TRBV7-8,TGTGCCAGCAGCTTAGAGGGACAGGGCTCTAATCAGCCCCAGCATTTT,CASSLEGQGSNQPQHF
14,TRBJ2-5,-,-,TRBV4-2,TGTGCCAGCAGCCAAGGGGGGGACGTGGAGACCCAGTACTTC,CASSQGGDVETQYF
17,TRBJ2-7,TRBD1,-,TRBV5-1,TGCGCCAGCAGCCCGGGACAGGGTGAGGGTTTGGGCTACGAGCAGTACTTC,CASSPGQGEGLGYEQYF
13,TRBJ1-1,TRBD1,-,TRBV29-1,TGCAGCGCCGCCGACAGGGTGAACACTGAAGCTTTCTTT,CSAADRVNTEAFF
12,TRBJ2-3,-,-,TRBV10-2,TGCGCCAGCGGCCATGGCCCAGATACGCAGTATTTT,CASGHGPDTQYF
13,TRBJ1-1,-,-,TRBV10-3,TGTGCCATCAGGACCACAGGGAACACTGAAGCTTTCTTT,CAIRTTGNTEAFF
13,TRBJ1-5,-,-,TRBV12-5,TGTGCTAGTGGTTTAGGGGAAAGTCAGCCCCAGCATTTT,CASGLGESQPQHF
13,TRBJ1-3,-,-,TRBV6-5,TGTGCCAGCGACAACGTTCTGGGAAACACCATATATTTT,CASDNVLGNTIYF
17,TRBJ1-6,TRBD1,-,TRBV4-1,TGCGCCAGCAGCCAACTCCCTGGGGGACAGTCTACATCACCCCTCCACTTT,CASSQLPGGQSTSPLHF
15,TRBJ2-1,TRBD2,-,TRBV19,TGTGCCAGTAGTATAGTCGGGACTAGCGGGGGGCGTCGGTTCTTC,CASSIVGTSGGRRFF
14,TRBJ1-5,-,-,TRBV18,TGTGCCAGCTCACCCGGGGAAGGGAATCAGCCCCAGCATTTT,CASSPGEGNQPQHF
17,TRBJ2-7,TRBD1,once,TRBV28,TGTGCCAGCAGTTCCCGGGACAGGAAACGTCTCTCCTACGAGCAGTACTTC,CASSSRDRKRLSYEQYF
14,TRBJ1-2,-,once,TRBV7-2,TGTGCCAGCAGCCCAGAGACAGCTTCCTATGGCTACACCTTC,CASSPETASYGYTF
12,TRBJ1-2,-,-,TRBV7-9,TGTGCCCTGGGGCCAAGTGGCTATGGCTACACCTTC,CALGPSGYGYTF
14,TRBJ2-5,-,-,TRBV5-1,TGCGCCAGCAGCCGAGCGGACGCCGTGGAGACCCAGTACTTC,CASSRADAVETQYF
15,TRBJ1-6,-,-,TRBV5-1,TGCGCCAGCAGCTTGGCCCGCAGATATAATTCACCCCTCCACTTT,CASSLARRYNSPLHF
13,TRBJ2-7,-,once,TRBV19,TGTGCCAGTAGTATGACAGGTATGGGCGAGCAGTACTTC,CASSMTGMGEQYF
14,TRBJ2-4,TRBD1,-,TRBV6-4,TGTGCCTCCCGAGAACCACAGGGGCATGGCATTCAGTACTTC,CASREPQGHGIQYF
16,TRBJ1-2,-,-,TRBV4-1,TGCGCCAGCAGCCAAGAAGCAGGTGCCACTAACTATGGCTACACCTTC,CASSQEAGATNYGYTF
13,TRBJ2-4,-,once,TRBV30,TGTGCCTGGAGTGTGGGCGGGACTCGCATTCAGTACTTC,CAWSVGGTRIQYF
15,TRBJ1-2,-,-,TRBV11-2,TGTGCCAGCAAACTGAGCAGAGGCACTGGCTATGGCTACACCTTC,CASKLSRGTGYGYTF
12,TRBJ2-3,-,-,TRBV6-5,TGTGCCAGCAGCCTTAACACAGATACGCAGTATTTT,CASSLNTDTQYF
14,TRBJ1-2,TRBD1,-,TRBV5-1,TGCGCCAGCAGGGGGGGACAGGGCGACTATGGCTACACCTTC,CASRGGQGDYGYTF
14,TRBJ2-7,TRBD2,-,TRBV4-1,TGCGCCAGCAGCCCTTGGACTAGCGTTAACGAGCAGTACTTC,CASSPWTSVNEQYF
18,TRBJ2-7,-,once,TRBV4-1,TGCGCCAGCAGCCAAGATCCCAGTGGGGGCTCGAGCTCCTACGAGCAGTACTTC,CASSQDPSGGSSSYEQYF